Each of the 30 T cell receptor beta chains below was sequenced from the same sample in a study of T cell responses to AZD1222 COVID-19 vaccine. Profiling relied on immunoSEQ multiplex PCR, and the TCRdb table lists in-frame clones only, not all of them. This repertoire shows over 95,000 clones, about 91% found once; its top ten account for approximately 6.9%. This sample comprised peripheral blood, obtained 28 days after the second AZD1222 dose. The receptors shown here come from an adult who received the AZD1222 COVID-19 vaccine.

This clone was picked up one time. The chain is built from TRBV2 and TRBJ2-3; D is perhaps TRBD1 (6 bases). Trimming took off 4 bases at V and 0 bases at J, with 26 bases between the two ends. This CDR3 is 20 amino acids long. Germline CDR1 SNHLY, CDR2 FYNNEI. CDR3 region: CASSVTKGIQAGQSTDTQYF. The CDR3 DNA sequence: TGTGCCAGCAGTGTCACAAAGGGGATTCAAGCCGGACAGAGCACAGATACGCAGTATTTT.

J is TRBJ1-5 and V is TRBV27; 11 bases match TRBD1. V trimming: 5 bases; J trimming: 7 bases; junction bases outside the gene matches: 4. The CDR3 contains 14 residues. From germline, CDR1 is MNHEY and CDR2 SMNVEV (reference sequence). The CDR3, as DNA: TGTGCCAGCAGTCCCGGGACAGGGGGACAGCCCCAGCATTTT. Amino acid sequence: CASSPGTGGQPQHF.

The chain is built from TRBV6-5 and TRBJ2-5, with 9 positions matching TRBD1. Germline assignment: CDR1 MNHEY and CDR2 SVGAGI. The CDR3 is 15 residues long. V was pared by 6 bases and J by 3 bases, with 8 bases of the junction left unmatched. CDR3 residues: CASRRSGTGKETQYF. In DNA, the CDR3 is TGTGCCAGCAGGCGCTCCGGGACAGGGAAAGAGACCCAGTACTTC.

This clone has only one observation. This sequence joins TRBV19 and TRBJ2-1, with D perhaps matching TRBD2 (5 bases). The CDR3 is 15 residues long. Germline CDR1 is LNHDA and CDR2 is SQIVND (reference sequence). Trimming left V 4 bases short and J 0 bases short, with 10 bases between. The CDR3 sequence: CASSRTARSYNEQFF. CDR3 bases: TGTGCCAGTAGTAGGACTGCCCGCTCCTACAATGAGCAGTTCTTC.

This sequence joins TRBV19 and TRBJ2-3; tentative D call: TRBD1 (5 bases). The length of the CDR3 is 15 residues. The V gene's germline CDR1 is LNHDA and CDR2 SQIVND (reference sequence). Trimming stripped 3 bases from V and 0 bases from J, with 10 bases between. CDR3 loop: CASSMEGDSTDTQYF. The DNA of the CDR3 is TGTGCCAGTAGTATGGAAGGGGATAGCACAGATACGCAGTATTTT.

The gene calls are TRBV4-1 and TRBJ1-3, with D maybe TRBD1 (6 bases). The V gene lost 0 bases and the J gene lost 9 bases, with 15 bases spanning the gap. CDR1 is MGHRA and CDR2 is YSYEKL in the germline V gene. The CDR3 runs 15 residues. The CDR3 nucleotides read TGCGCCAGCAGCCAAGATTACAGGGAAGGTCTCACCATATATTTT. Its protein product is CASSQDYREGLTIYF.

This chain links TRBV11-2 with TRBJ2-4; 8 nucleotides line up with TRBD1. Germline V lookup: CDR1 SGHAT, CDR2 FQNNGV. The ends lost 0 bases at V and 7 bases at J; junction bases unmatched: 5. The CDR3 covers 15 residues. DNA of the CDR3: TGTGCCAGCAGCTTAGAATGGACAGGGACCAACATTCAGTACTTC. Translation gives CASSLEWTGTNIQYF.

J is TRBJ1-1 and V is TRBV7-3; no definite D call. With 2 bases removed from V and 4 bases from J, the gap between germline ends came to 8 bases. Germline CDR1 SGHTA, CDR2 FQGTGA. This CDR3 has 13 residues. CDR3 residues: CASSLWEGTEAFF. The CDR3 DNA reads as TGTGCCAGCAGCTTATGGGAGGGCACTGAAGCTTTCTTT.

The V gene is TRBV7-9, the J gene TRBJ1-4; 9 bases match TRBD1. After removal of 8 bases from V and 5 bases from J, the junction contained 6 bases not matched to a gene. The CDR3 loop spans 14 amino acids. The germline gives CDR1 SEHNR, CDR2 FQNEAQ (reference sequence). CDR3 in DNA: TGTGCCAGCGCCCAGACAGGGGGAAATGAAAAACTGTTTTTT. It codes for CASAQTGGNEKLFF.

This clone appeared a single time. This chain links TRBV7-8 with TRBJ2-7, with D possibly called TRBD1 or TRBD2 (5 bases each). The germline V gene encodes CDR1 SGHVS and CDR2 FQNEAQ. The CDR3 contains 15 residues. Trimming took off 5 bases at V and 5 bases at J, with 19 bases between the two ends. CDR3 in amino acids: CASSPPGQGVHEQYF. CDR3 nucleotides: TGTGCCAGCAGCCCCCCCGGGCAGGGAGTACACGAGCAGTACTTC.

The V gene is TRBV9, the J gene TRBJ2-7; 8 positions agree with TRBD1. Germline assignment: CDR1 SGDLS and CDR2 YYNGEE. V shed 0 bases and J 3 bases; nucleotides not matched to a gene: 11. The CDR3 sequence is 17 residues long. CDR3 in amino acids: CASSVGSGTGENYEQYF. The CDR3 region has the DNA TGTGCCAGCAGCGTAGGGTCCGGGACAGGAGAGAACTACGAGCAGTACTTC.

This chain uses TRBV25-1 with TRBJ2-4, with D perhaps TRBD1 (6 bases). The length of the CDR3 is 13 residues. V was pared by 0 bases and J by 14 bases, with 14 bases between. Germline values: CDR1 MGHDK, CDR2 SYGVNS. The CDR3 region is CASSEYMAGDKYF. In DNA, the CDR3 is TGTGCCAGCAGTGAATATATGGCAGGGGACAAGTACTTC.

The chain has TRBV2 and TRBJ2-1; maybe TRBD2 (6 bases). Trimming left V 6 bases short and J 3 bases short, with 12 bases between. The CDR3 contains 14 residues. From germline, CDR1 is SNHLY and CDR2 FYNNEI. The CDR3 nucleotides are TGTGCCAGCAGGTCGGGCGGGGTCTACAATGAGCAGTTCTTC. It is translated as CASRSGGVYNEQFF.

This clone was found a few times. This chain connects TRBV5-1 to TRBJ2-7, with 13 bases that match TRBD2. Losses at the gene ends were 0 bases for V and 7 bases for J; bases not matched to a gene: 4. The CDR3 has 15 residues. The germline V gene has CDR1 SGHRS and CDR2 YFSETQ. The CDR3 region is CASSLEGLAGWEQYF. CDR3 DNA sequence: TGCGCCAGCAGCTTGGAGGGACTAGCGGGGTGGGAGCAGTACTTC. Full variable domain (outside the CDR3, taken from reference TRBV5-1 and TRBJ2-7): KAGVTQTPRYLIKTRGQQVTLSCSPISGHRSVSWYQQTPGQGLQFLFEYFSETQRNKGNFPGRFSGRQFSNSRSEMNVSTLELGDSALYLCASSLEGLAGWEQYFGPGTRLTVT.

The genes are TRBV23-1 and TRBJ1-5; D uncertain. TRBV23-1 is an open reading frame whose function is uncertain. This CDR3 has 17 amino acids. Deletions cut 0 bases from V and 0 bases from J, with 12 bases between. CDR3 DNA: TGCGCCAGCAGTCAATCTATGAATGACGTTAGCAATCAGCCCCAGCATTTT. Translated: CASSQSMNDVSNQPQHF.

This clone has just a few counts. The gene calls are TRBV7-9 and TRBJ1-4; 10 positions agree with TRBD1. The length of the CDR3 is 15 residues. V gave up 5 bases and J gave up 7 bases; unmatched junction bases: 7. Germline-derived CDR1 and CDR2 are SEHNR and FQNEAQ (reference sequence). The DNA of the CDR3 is TGTGCCAGCAGCCCTCGACAGGGGGCCGGTGAAAAACTGTTTTTT. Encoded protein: CASSPRQGAGEKLFF.

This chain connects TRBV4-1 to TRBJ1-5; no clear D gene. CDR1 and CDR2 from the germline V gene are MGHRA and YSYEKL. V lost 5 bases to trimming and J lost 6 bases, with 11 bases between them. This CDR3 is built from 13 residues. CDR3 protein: CASSILASQPQHF. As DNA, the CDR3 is TGCGCCAGCAGCATTCTTGCCAGTCAGCCCCAGCATTTT.

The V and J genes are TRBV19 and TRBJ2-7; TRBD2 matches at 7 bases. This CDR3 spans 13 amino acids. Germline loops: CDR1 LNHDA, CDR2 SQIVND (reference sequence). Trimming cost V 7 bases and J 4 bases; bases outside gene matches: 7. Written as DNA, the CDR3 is TGTGCCAGTAAAGGCGGGGGAAGGTACGAGCAGTACTTC. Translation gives CASKGGGRYEQYF.

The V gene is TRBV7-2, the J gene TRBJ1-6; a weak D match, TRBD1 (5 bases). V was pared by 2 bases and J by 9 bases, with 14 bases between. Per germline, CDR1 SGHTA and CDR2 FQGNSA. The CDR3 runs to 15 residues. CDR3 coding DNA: TGTGCCAGCAGCTTATCGAGTCAGGGAGGTTCACCCCTCCACTTT. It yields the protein CASSLSSQGGSPLHF.

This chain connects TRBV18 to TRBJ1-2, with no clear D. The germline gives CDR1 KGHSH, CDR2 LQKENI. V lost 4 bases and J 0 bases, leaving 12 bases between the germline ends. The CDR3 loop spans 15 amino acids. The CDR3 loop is CASSRSAGTNYGYTF. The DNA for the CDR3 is TGTGCCAGCTCACGTTCGGCAGGCACTAACTATGGCTACACCTTC. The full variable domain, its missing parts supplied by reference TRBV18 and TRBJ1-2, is NAGVMQNPRHLVRRRGQEARLRCSPMKGHSHVYWYRQLPEEGLKFMVYLQKENIIDESGMPKERFSAEFPKEGPSILRIQQVVRGDSAAYFCASSRSAGTNYGYTFGSGTRLTVV.

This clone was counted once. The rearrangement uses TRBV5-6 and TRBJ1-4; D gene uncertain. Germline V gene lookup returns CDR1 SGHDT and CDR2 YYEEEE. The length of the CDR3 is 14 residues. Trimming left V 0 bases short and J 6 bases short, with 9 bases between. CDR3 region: CASSLAGFYEKLFF. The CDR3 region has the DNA TGTGCCAGCAGCTTGGCCGGCTTTTATGAAAAACTGTTTTTT.

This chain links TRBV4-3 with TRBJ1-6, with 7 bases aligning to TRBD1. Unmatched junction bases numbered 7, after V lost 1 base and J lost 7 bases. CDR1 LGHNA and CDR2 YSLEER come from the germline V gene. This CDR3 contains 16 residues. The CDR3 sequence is CASSQGAETGNSPLHF. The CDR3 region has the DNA TGCGCCAGCAGCCAAGGAGCCGAGACAGGGAATTCACCCCTCCACTTT.

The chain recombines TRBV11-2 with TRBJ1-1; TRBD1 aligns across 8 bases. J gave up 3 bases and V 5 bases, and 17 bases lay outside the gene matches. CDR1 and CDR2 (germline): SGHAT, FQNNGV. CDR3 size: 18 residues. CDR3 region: CASSTSGVMRGQDTEAFF. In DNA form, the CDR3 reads TGTGCCAGCAGCACTAGTGGGGTTATGAGGGGACAGGACACTGAAGCTTTCTTT.

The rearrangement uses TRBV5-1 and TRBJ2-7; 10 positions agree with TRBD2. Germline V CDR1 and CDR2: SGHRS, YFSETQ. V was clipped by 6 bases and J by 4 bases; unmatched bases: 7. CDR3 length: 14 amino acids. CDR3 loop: CASKISGGAYEQYF. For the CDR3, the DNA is TGCGCCAGCAAAATAAGCGGGGGGGCTTACGAGCAGTACTTC.

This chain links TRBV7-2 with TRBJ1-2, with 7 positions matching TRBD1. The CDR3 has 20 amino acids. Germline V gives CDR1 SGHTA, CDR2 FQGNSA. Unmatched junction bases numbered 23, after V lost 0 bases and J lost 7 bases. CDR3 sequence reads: CASSLAVLGFLGGGRFGYTF. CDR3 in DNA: TGTGCCAGCAGCTTAGCGGTTTTGGGTTTTTTAGGGGGCGGTAGGTTTGGCTACACCTTC.

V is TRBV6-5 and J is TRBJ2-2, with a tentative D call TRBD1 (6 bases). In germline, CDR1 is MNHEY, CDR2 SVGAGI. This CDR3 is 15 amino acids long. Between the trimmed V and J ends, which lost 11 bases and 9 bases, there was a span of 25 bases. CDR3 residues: CAGAPGHATVRELFF. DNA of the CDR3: TGTGCCGGAGCCCCGGGACACGCAACCGTCAGGGAGCTGTTTTTT.

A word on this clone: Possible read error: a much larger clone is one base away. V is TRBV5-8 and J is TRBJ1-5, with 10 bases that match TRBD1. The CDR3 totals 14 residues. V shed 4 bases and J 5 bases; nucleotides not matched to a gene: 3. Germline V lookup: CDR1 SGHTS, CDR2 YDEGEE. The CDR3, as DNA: TGTGCCAGCAGCAAAGGGACAGGGGATCAGCCCCAGCATTTT. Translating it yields CASSKGTGDQPQHF.

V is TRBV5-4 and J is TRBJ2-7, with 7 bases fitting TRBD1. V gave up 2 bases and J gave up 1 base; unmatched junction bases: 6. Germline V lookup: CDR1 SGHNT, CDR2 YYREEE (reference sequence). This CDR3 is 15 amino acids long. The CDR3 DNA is TGTGCCAGCAGCTTATCAAACAGGGGATCCTACGAGCAGTACTTC. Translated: CASSLSNRGSYEQYF.

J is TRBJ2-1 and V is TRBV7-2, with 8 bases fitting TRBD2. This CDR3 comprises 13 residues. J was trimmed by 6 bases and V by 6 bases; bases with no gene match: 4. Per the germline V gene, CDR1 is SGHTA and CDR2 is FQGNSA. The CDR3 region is CASRRSGVNEQFF. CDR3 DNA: TGTGCCAGCAGACGTAGCGGGGTCAATGAGCAGTTCTTC.

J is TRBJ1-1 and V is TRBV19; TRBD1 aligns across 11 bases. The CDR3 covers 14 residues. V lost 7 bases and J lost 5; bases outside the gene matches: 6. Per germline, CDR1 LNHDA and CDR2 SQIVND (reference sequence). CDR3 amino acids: CASIPDRGQTEAFF. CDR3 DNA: TGTGCCAGTATCCCGGACAGGGGGCAAACTGAAGCTTTCTTT.